A single sample is the source of the 29 T cell receptor beta chains below, sequenced in a study of metastatic and nonmetastatic thyroid tumors. Patients were all untreated before their thyroid surgery. TCRdb reanalyzed the PCR reads with MiXCR. Among roughly 5,100 clones listed, around 37% were seen once. The sequencing input was adjacent normal tissue. The source is a female donor with papillary thyroid cancer or a benign thyroid nodule (not recorded which). Some clones in this sample may be carry-over from other donors' samples.

The chain carries TRBV27 and TRBJ1-6; perhaps TRBD1 as D (5 bases). Germline values: CDR1 MNHEY, CDR2 SMNVEV (reference sequence). The CDR3 consists of 15 residues. Trimming stripped 6 bases from V and 9 bases from J, with 18 bases between. CDR3 protein: CASRGPGRLTSPLHF. CDR3 coding DNA: TGTGCCAGCAGGGGGCCGGGACGGCTTACTTCACCCCTCCACTTT.

The chain joins TRBV11-3 to TRBJ1-5; 7 nucleotides agree with TRBD1. In germline, CDR1 is SGHNT, CDR2 YENEEA. The CDR3 covers 14 residues. The V and J ends lost 5 bases and 5 bases, in that order; junction bases with no gene match: 6. CDR3 bases: TGTGCCAGCAGCCCAGGAGGGGGCGATCAGCCCCAGCATTTT. Protein sequence: CASSPGGGDQPQHF.

The chain joins TRBV20-1 to TRBJ1-6; TRBD1 matches 10 bases. The germline V gene encodes CDR1 DFQATT and CDR2 SNEGSKA (reference sequence). The length of the CDR3 is 13 residues. Trimming took 5 bases from V and 8 from J; bases not matched to a gene: 3. CDR3 amino acids: CSALDRGDSPLHF. In nucleotides, the CDR3 is TGCAGTGCTCTGGACAGGGGGGATTCACCCCTCCACTTT.

The chain has TRBV5-4 and TRBJ1-4; maybe TRBD1 (5 bases). V lost 1 base and J lost 2, with 6 bases in between. The CDR3 sequence is 14 residues long. The germline V gene encodes CDR1 SGHNT and CDR2 YYREEE (reference sequence). The CDR3 DNA reads as TGTGCCAGCAGCTTGAGGGACACTAATGAAAAACTGTTTTTT. Translated: CASSLRDTNEKLFF.

V is TRBV11-2 and J is TRBJ2-7, with 9 positions matching TRBD2. The V gene end was trimmed by 5 bases and the J gene end by 4 bases; junction bases not matched to a gene: 6. Germline CDR1 reads SGHAT; CDR2 reads FQNNGV. There are 14 residues in the CDR3. CDR3 DNA: TGTGCCAGCAGCAAAGAGGGACTAGCTTACGAGCAGTACTTC. Protein: CASSKEGLAYEQYF.

The chain has TRBV18 and TRBJ2-5; D call uncertain. The V and J ends lost 1 base and 5 bases respectively, with 8 bases between them. The germline CDR1 and CDR2 sequences are KGHSH and LQKENI. There are 13 residues in the CDR3. In DNA form, the CDR3 reads TGTGCCAGCTCACCACTAGTATCGGAGACCCAGTACTTC. Translating gives CASSPLVSETQYF.

The chain carries TRBV5-1 and TRBJ1-1; 8 bases are shared with TRBD1. The ends lost 6 bases at V and 0 bases at J; junction bases unmatched: 10. This CDR3 is built from 16 residues. Per germline, CDR1 SGHRS and CDR2 YFSETQ. This CDR3 is CASTHAGQDMNTEAFF. Written as DNA, the CDR3 is TGCGCCAGCACCCACGCGGGACAGGACATGAACACTGAAGCTTTCTTT. Full variable domain (outside the CDR3, taken from reference TRBV5-1 and TRBJ1-1): KAGVTQTPRYLIKTRGQQVTLSCSPISGHRSVSWYQQTPGQGLQFLFEYFSETQRNKGNFPGRFSGRQFSNSRSEMNVSTLELGDSALYLCASTHAGQDMNTEAFFGQGTRLTVV.

This clone came up a few times. V and J are TRBV2 and TRBJ1-5; TRBD1 matches at 7 bases. Germline CDR1 is SNHLY and CDR2 is FYNNEI. The CDR3 has 15 amino acids. V was pared by 6 bases and J by 7 bases, with 12 bases of the junction left unmatched. This CDR3 is CASSPQRAGGQPQHF. The CDR3 DNA sequence: TGTGCCAGCAGCCCCCAGCGGGCAGGGGGACAGCCCCAGCATTTT. The variable domain in full, with the rest retrieved from reference TRBV2 and TRBJ1-5, is EPEVTQTPSHQVTQMGQEVILRCVPISNHLYFYWYRQILGQKVEFLVSFYNNEISEKSEIFDDQFSVERPDGSNFTLKIRSTKLEDSAMYFCASSPQRAGGQPQHFGDGTRLSIL.

This clone came up once. The CDR3: CASSEDRGPGELFF. The CDR3 region has the DNA TGCGCCAGCAGCGAGGACAGGGGGCCCGGGGAGCTGTTTTTT. J is TRBJ2-2 and V is TRBV5-1; 11 bases align to TRBD1. CDR3 length: 14 residues. The germline gives CDR1 SGHRS, CDR2 YFSETQ. J lost 6 bases, V lost 4 bases, and 2 bases had no gene match.

This clone was observed a few times. The V call is TRBV6-1, the J call TRBJ1-5; weak D call: TRBD1 (6 bases). The CDR3 extends over 16 amino acids. Germline CDR1 is MNHNS and CDR2 is SASEGT. Trimming left V 6 bases short and J 0 bases short, with 15 bases between. The CDR3 spells CASSRGQVNSNQPQHF. The CDR3 DNA follows: TGTGCCAGCAGCAGGGGTCAAGTCAATAGCAATCAGCCCCAGCATTTT.

This chain connects TRBV5-1 to TRBJ2-1; TRBD2 matches 8 bases. Losses at the gene ends were 5 bases for V and 8 bases for J; bases not matched to a gene: 12. CDR1 is SGHRS and CDR2 is YFSETQ in the germline V gene. CDR3 length: 15 amino acids. CDR3 amino acids: CASSSGTRAFDEQFF. Here the CDR3 DNA reads TGCGCCAGCAGTTCAGGGACTAGGGCCTTTGATGAGCAGTTCTTC. Full variable domain (outside the CDR3, taken from reference TRBV5-1 and TRBJ2-1): KAGVTQTPRYLIKTRGQQVTLSCSPISGHRSVSWYQQTPGQGLQFLFEYFSETQRNKGNFPGRFSGRQFSNSRSEMNVSTLELGDSALYLCASSSGTRAFDEQFFGPGTRLTVL.

The chain has TRBV3-1 and TRBJ2-7, with 8 bases identical to TRBD1. This CDR3 spans 12 amino acids. J was trimmed by 5 bases and V by 4 bases; bases with no gene match: 1. CDR1 and CDR2 from the germline V gene are LGHDT and YNNKEL (reference sequence). This CDR3 reads CASSPQGDEQYF. The CDR3 DNA follows: TGTGCCAGCAGCCCACAGGGGGACGAGCAGTACTTC.

J is TRBJ2-7 and V is TRBV20-1; D perhaps matches TRBD2 (6 bases). Germline V gene data show CDR1 as DFQATT and CDR2 as SNEGSKA (reference sequence). V lost 2 bases and J 3 bases, leaving 14 bases between the germline ends. The CDR3 spans 14 residues. In nucleotides, the CDR3 is TGCAGTGCTAGACGCCCCCGGGGGAACTACGAGCAGTACTTC. This sequence encodes CSARRPRGNYEQYF.

This clone was counted only a few times. The CDR3 DNA follows: TGCAGCGTTGAGGTTATAGGTTATAGCAATCAGCCCCAGCATTTT. It specifies CSVEVIGYSNQPQHF. This chain links TRBV29-1 with TRBJ1-5; no definite D call. Germline CDR1 is SQVTM and CDR2 is ANQGSEA. The CDR3 length is 15 residues. V shed 3 bases and J shed 0 bases, with 12 bases lying between them.

This clone was recorded a few times. At one boundary the junction diverges from the germline segment, which might be a read error. This rearrangement joins TRBV28 to TRBJ1-2; D gene ambiguous. CDR3 length: 9 residues. Germline V lookup: CDR1 MDHEN, CDR2 SYDVKM. CDR3 residues: CSPWDGYTF. Written as DNA, the CDR3 is TGCTCCCCGTGGGATGGCTACACCTTC.

This clone came up a few times. This sample also contains other DNA sequences that code for the same CDR3. This chain links TRBV6-1 with TRBJ2-2, with 14 positions matching TRBD2. Germline lookup yields CDR1 MNHNS and CDR2 SASEGT. This CDR3 has 16 residues. The trim removed 6 bases at V and 7 bases at J, leaving 7 bases unmatched. The CDR3 DNA sequence: TGTGCCAGCAGGGAGGGACTAGCGGGGGACATCGGGGAGCTGTTTTTT. Translation gives CASREGLAGDIGELFF.

By share of the sample, this clone is large. The chain joins TRBV20-1 to TRBJ2-5; 7 bases agree with TRBD1. The CDR3 spans 15 residues. From germline, CDR1 is DFQATT and CDR2 SNEGSKA (reference sequence). Trimming took 0 bases from V and 4 from J; bases not matched to a gene: 8. In nucleotides, the CDR3 is TGCAGTGCTAGAGATTCGACAGGGTTGGGAGAGACCCAGTACTTC. Translation: CSARDSTGLGETQYF.

This clone was seen a few times. This chain joins TRBV6-1 and TRBJ2-6, with D maybe TRBD2 (6 bases). The CDR3 runs 15 residues. Trimming cost V 6 bases and J 1 base, with 10 bases left between them. Germline-derived CDR1 and CDR2 are MNHNS and SASEGT. The CDR3 coding sequence is TGTGCCAGCAGCGATGCGGGGTCTGGGGCCAACGTCCTGACTTTC. Protein sequence: CASSDAGSGANVLTF.

The CDR3 is CASTGQGMFDDGANVLTF. CDR3 DNA sequence: TGTGCCAGCACGGGACAAGGGATGTTTGACGATGGGGCCAACGTCCTGACTTTC. This sequence joins TRBV6-4 and TRBJ2-6; weak D call: TRBD1 (6 bases). Germline assignment: CDR1 MRHNA and CDR2 SNTAGT. Deletions cut 7 bases from V and 3 bases from J, with 22 bases between. This CDR3 contains 18 residues.

V gene TRBV5-6 combines with J gene TRBJ2-2; 12 bases line up with TRBD2. This CDR3 has 16 residues. From germline, CDR1 is SGHDT and CDR2 YYEEEE. The V gene end was trimmed by 3 bases and the J gene end by 4 bases; junction bases not matched to a gene: 4. This CDR3 is CASSSLAGGGTGELFF. DNA of the CDR3: TGTGCCAGCAGCTCACTAGCGGGGGGAGGCACCGGGGAGCTGTTTTTT.

A single count supports this clone. V and J are TRBV5-1 and TRBJ1-2; possible D gene TRBD1, 5 bases. The CDR3 consists of 14 residues. CDR1 is SGHRS and CDR2 is YFSETQ in the germline V gene. V dropped 0 bases and J dropped 7 bases, with 13 bases sitting between them. The CDR3 DNA is TGCGCCAGCAGCTTGGGGGGGACCGCCAGTGGCTACACCTTC. Amino acids: CASSLGGTASGYTF.

Relative to its sample, this clone is large. The rearrangement joins TRBV10-1 to TRBJ2-7; TRBD2 agrees at 9 bases. The CDR3 sequence is 15 residues long. Germline assignment: CDR1 WNHNN and CDR2 SYGVQD (reference sequence). The V and J ends lost 0 bases and 3 bases, in that order; junction bases with no gene match: 3. CDR3: CASSESGAGGYEQYF. CDR3 bases: TGCGCCAGCAGTGAGTCGGGAGCGGGGGGCTACGAGCAGTACTTC.

The chain uses TRBV6-2 or TRBV6-3 and TRBJ2-5; 7 nucleotides match TRBD2. The CDR3 totals 17 residues. V trimming: 6 bases; J trimming: 4 bases; junction bases outside the gene matches: 17. Germline V lookup: CDR1 MNHEY, CDR2 SVGEGT. CDR3 nucleotide sequence: TGTGCCAGCAGCCCAGAATTCGGAGGGACGGGGGGAGAGACCCAGTACTTC. Translating it yields CASSPEFGGTGGETQYF.

This clone is judged medium-sized. A single base separates this from a much larger clone, so it may be a read error. The V call is TRBV6-1, the J call TRBJ2-3, with TRBD2 matching over 9 bases. The CDR3 has 15 residues. In germline, CDR1 is MNHNS, CDR2 SASEGT. The CDR3 here is CASSEASGSADAQYF. CDR3 nucleotide sequence: TGTGCCAGCAGTGAAGCTAGCGGGAGTGCAGATGCGCAGTATTTT.

As for this clone: Other DNA sequences within the sample encode an identical CDR3. The CDR3 DNA follows: TGTGCCAGCAGCTTAGTGGGGGCCGTCACCGGGGAGCTGTTTTTT. It specifies CASSLVGAVTGELFF. V and J are TRBV7-2 and TRBJ2-2, with D maybe TRBD1 (6 bases). Trimming took off 1 base at V and 4 bases at J, with 10 bases between the two ends. CDR3 length: 15 residues. The germline CDR1 and CDR2 sequences are SGHTA and FQGNSA. The whole variable domain, remainder taken from reference TRBV7-2 and TRBJ2-2, is GAGVSQSPSNKVTEKGKDVELRCDPISGHTALYWYRQSLGQGLEFLIYFQGNSAPDKSGLPSDRFSAERTGGSVSTLTIQRTQQEDSAVYLCASSLVGAVTGELFFGEGSRLTVL.

The V gene is TRBV11-1, the J gene TRBJ1-2; TRBD1 matches at 8 bases. Trimming cost V 3 bases and J 3 bases; bases outside gene matches: 15. The CDR3 is 18 residues long. Germline values: CDR1 SGHAT, CDR2 FQDESV (reference sequence). The CDR3 is CASSFSSLGQAGDYGYTF. DNA of the CDR3: TGTGCCAGCAGCTTTTCCTCTTTGGGACAGGCGGGGGACTATGGCTACACCTTC.

There are a few counts of this clone. The chain is built from TRBV3-1 and TRBJ1-4; D call uncertain. Germline loops: CDR1 LGHDT, CDR2 YNNKEL (reference sequence). The CDR3 runs 13 residues. The V gene lost 4 bases and the J gene lost 3 bases, with 6 bases spanning the gap. DNA of the CDR3: TGTGCCAGCAGCCTTGGTGCTAATGAAAAACTGTTTTTT. It codes for CASSLGANEKLFF. The full variable domain, completed using reference TRBV3-1 and TRBJ1-4, is DTAVSQTPKYLVTQMGNDKSIKCEQNLGHDTMYWYKQDSKKFLKIMFSYNNKELIINETVPNRFSPKSPDKAHLNLHINSLELGDSAVYFCASSLGANEKLFFGSGTQLSVL.

By sample fraction, this clone is large. V is TRBV6-1 and J is TRBJ2-3; D unclear. This CDR3 has 15 residues. CDR1 MNHNS and CDR2 SASEGT come from the germline V gene. With 3 bases removed from V and 5 bases from J, the gap between germline ends came to 15 bases. The CDR3 here is CASSDGPQALDTQYF. As DNA, the CDR3 is TGTGCCAGCAGTGACGGCCCTCAGGCTCTAGATACGCAGTATTTT.

This chain uses TRBV5-1 with TRBJ2-5; D perhaps matches TRBD2 (5 bases). V lost 0 bases to trimming and J lost 1 base, with 16 bases between them. Germline V gene sequence: CDR1 SGHRS, CDR2 YFSETQ. The CDR3 is 17 residues long. The CDR3 coding sequence is TGCGCCAGCAGCTTGGCCCTCGTTGGCGGAGGCCAAGAGACCCAGTACTTC. Its translation: CASSLALVGGGQETQYF.